Below, 30 T cell receptor beta chains from the same sample are listed, as sequenced in a study of blood T cells in healthy people across ages. Through a sample-barcoded 5' primer and a J-beta primer mix, a second PCR was run for roughly 7 to 11 cycles. TCRdb reprocessed the 5' RACE reads with MiXCR, giving one entry per CDR3 protein. In the table there are around 1,500,000 distinct CDR3 sequences, approximately 30% of which are singletons. Sequenced sample: blood. These receptor sequences come from a young woman in good health.

The V gene is TRBV7-2, the J gene TRBJ2-6; TRBD1 agrees at 9 bases. The CDR3 loop spans 18 amino acids. Per germline, CDR1 SGHTA and CDR2 FQGNSA. Losses at the gene ends were 8 bases for V and 2 bases for J; bases not matched to a gene: 13. CDR3 residues: CASAFRDRVFPGANVLTF. The CDR3 nucleotides are TGTGCCAGCGCTTTCCGGGACAGGGTGTTCCCTGGGGCCAACGTCCTGACTTTC.

This sequence joins TRBV20-1 and TRBJ2-1, with 9 bases identical to TRBD2. The V and J ends lost 5 bases and 5 bases, in that order; junction bases with no gene match: 13. CDR3 size: 16 residues. CDR1 and CDR2 from the germline V gene are DFQATT and SNEGSKA (reference sequence). Written as DNA, the CDR3 is TGCAGTGCTCCCCGACGAAGGGCGGGAGGGAACAATGAGCAGTTCTTC. Protein product: CSAPRRRAGGNNEQFF.

This clonotype was observed many times. This chain connects TRBV29-1 to TRBJ2-3; 7 bases map to TRBD2. The CDR3 has 13 amino acids. V trimming: 5 bases; J trimming: 5 bases; junction bases outside the gene matches: 7. Germline V gene sequence: CDR1 SQVTM, CDR2 ANQGSEA. Written as DNA, the CDR3 is TGCAGCGTTTGGGCGGGGGTCAGAGATACGCAGTATTTT. This encodes CSVWAGVRDTQYF.

The genes are TRBV5-4 and TRBJ2-1, with D hard to call. There are 12 residues in the CDR3. Deletions cut 7 bases from V and 6 bases from J, with 11 bases between. The germline gives CDR1 SGHNT, CDR2 YYREEE (reference sequence). This chain's CDR3 is CASVTPSNEQFF. In nucleotides, the CDR3 is TGTGCCAGCGTTACCCCCTCCAATGAGCAGTTCTTC.

A note on this clonotype: Mismatch with germline at one junction end may stem from a read error. This chain joins TRBV10-1 and TRBJ2-5; D perhaps matches TRBD2 (5 bases). The CDR3 runs to 14 residues. The germline gives CDR1 WNHNN, CDR2 SYGVQD (reference sequence). The CDR3: CASSLSREQVTQYF. CDR3 sequence (DNA): TGCGCCAGCAGTCTGAGCCGGGAACAAGTGACCCAGTACTTC.

There are a few counts of this clonotype. This chain uses TRBV5-1 with TRBJ2-5, with a tentative D call TRBD1 (6 bases). Judging by the DNA end, TRBJ2-7 fits better; the J call may be wrong. CDR3 length: 14 amino acids. Per the germline V gene, CDR1 is SGHRS and CDR2 is YFSETQ. The CDR3 protein is CASTISQGSNEQYF. DNA for the CDR3: TGCGCCAGCACCATATCGCAGGGGAGCAACGAGCAGTACTTC.

The rearrangement links TRBV9 to TRBJ2-5, with 11 positions matching TRBD1. The CDR3 spans 16 residues. Germline loops: CDR1 SGDLS, CDR2 YYNGEE. Losses at the gene ends were 0 bases for V and 6 bases for J; bases not matched to a gene: 7. CDR3 in amino acids: CASSVGWTGGMKTQYF. CDR3 sequence (DNA): TGTGCCAGCAGCGTAGGTTGGACAGGGGGCATGAAGACCCAGTACTTC.

About this clonotype itself: One end of the junction varies from germline; a read error may be responsible. The chain employs TRBV5-6 and TRBJ2-7; TRBD2 matches at 8 bases. Looked up from germline, CDR1 is SGHDT and CDR2 is YYEEEE. The CDR3 loop spans 13 amino acids. The CDR3 DNA follows: TGTGCCAGCAGCCCGGGACTAGAGGTTGAGCAGGACTTC. Protein product: CASSPGLEVEQDF.

In nucleotides, the CDR3 is TGTGCCAGCAGTGAAACGCTAGCGGTATTGGAGACCCAGTACTTC. Amino acid sequence: CASSETLAVLETQYF. This sequence joins TRBV2 and TRBJ2-5, with 7 bases identical to TRBD2. CDR3 length equals 15 residues. Germline loops: CDR1 SNHLY, CDR2 FYNNEI. J was trimmed by 5 bases and V by 2 bases; bases with no gene match: 8. The entire variable domain, with the rest obtained from reference TRBV2 and TRBJ2-5, is as follows: EPEVTQTPSHQVTQMGQEVILRCVPISNHLYFYWYRQILGQKVEFLVSFYNNEISEKSEIFDDQFSVERPDGSNFTLKIRSTKLEDSAMYFCASSETLAVLETQYFGPGTRLLVL.

Notes on this clonotype: At one end the junction does not follow the germline gene, possibly because of a read error. The chain carries TRBV3-1 and TRBJ2-1, with 9 positions matching TRBD2. Germline lookup yields CDR1 LGHDT and CDR2 YNNKEL (reference sequence). CDR3 length: 16 amino acids. Written as DNA, the CDR3 is TGTGTCAGCAGCCATCCTAGACTAGCGGTATACAATGAGCAGTTCTTC. Protein product: CVSSHPRLAVYNEQFF.

The V and J genes are TRBV18 and TRBJ2-5; D possibly matches TRBD1 or TRBD2 (5 bases each). This CDR3 has 12 residues. V was cut by 6 bases and J by 13 bases, with 18 bases left in between. Germline V CDR1 and CDR2: KGHSH, LQKENI. The CDR3 here is CASSSTPGPTYF. The CDR3 region has the DNA TGTGCCAGCTCGTCAACTCCGGGACCAACGTACTTC. Using reference TRBV18 and TRBJ2-5 for the parts outside the CDR3, the full variable domain is NAGVMQNPRHLVRRRGQEARLRCSPMKGHSHVYWYRQLPEEGLKFMVYLQKENIIDESGMPKERFSAEFPKEGPSILRIQQVVRGDSAAYFCASSSTPGPTYFGPGTRLLVL.

V gene TRBV12-3 or TRBV12-4 combines with J gene TRBJ2-3; D gene ambiguous. The CDR3 contains 13 residues. V gave up 1 base and J gave up 4 bases, with 6 bases separating them. In DNA form, the CDR3 reads TGTGCCAGCAGTTTAGTTGATGCAGATACGCAGTATTTT. It translates to CASSLVDADTQYF.

About this clonotype: A much larger clone lies one base from this, so it may be a read error. The chain recombines TRBV6-6 with TRBJ2-5; D unclear. V was pared by 0 bases and J by 11 bases, with 13 bases between. CDR3 length: 13 amino acids. Germline CDR1 MNHNY, CDR2 SVGAGI (reference sequence). The CDR3 region is CASSYSLGMEQYF. The CDR3 DNA sequence: TGTGCCAGCAGTTACTCTTTGGGGATGGAGCAGTACTTC.

This clonotype has ten or more counts. The gene calls are TRBV7-3 and TRBJ2-1; maybe TRBD1 (6 bases). The CDR3 runs 13 residues. V lost 2 bases and J lost 8, with 10 bases in between. Germline values: CDR1 SGHTA, CDR2 FQGTGA. The CDR3 protein is CASSLPNRDEQFF. As DNA, the CDR3 is TGTGCCAGCAGCTTACCCAACAGGGATGAGCAGTTCTTC.

The chain carries TRBV7-2 and TRBJ2-5, with D possibly being TRBD2 (6 bases). Germline V CDR1 and CDR2: SGHTA, FQGNSA. The CDR3 loop spans 14 amino acids. V was shortened by 3 bases and J by 11 bases, with 19 bases between the two germline ends. The CDR3 bases are TGTGCCAGCAGCTTCCGGGAGACAGACAATGAGCAGTACTTC. It is translated as CASSFRETDNEQYF.

This rearrangement joins TRBV19 to TRBJ2-2; 8 nucleotides agree with TRBD1. Germline trimming cut 6 bases from V and 0 bases from J; bases unmatched to any gene: 3. This CDR3 comprises 15 residues. Germline-derived CDR1 and CDR2 are LNHDA and SQIVND (reference sequence). The CDR3 reads CASRTGASNTGELFF. The DNA of the CDR3 is TGTGCCAGTAGGACAGGGGCTTCGAACACCGGGGAGCTGTTTTTT.

The chain recombines TRBV20-1 with TRBJ2-1; 7 bases are shared with TRBD1. V trimming: 3 bases; J trimming: 4 bases; junction bases outside the gene matches: 6. This CDR3 has 14 residues. The germline gives CDR1 DFQATT, CDR2 SNEGSKA (reference sequence). The CDR3 loop reads CSARAKTGYNEQFF. Written as DNA, the CDR3 is TGCAGTGCTAGGGCCAAGACAGGGTACAATGAGCAGTTCTTC.

This clonotype was counted ten times or more. The chain carries TRBV29-1 and TRBJ1-4; D uncertain. Trimming took off 0 bases at V and 0 bases at J, with 5 bases between the two ends. Looked up from germline, CDR1 is SQVTM and CDR2 is ANQGSEA. The CDR3 has 14 residues. The CDR3, as DNA: TGCAGCGTTGAAGACCTCTCAACTAATGAAAAACTGTTTTTT. Translation: CSVEDLSTNEKLFF.

This clonotype was seen ten or more times. This chain uses TRBV6-5 with TRBJ2-3; TRBD1 matches at 9 bases. CDR3 length: 17 amino acids. The trim removed 2 bases at V and 5 bases at J, leaving 11 bases unmatched. The germline V gene has CDR1 MNHEY and CDR2 SVGAGI. CDR3 loop: CASSYTPGTGKGDTQYF. CDR3 bases: TGTGCCAGCAGTTACACCCCTGGGACAGGGAAAGGAGATACGCAGTATTTT.

The table lists this clonotype with a count of one. A much larger clone sits a single nucleotide away, making a read error possible. The chain recombines TRBV10-1 with TRBJ2-7, with a weak D call TRBD2 (6 bases). CDR1 is WNHNN and CDR2 is SYGVQD in the germline V gene (reference sequence). V lost 2 bases to trimming and J lost 6 bases, with 17 bases between them. The CDR3 is made up of 15 amino acids. The CDR3 is CASSEGGIGLREQYF. The CDR3 DNA is TGCGCCAGCAGTGAGGGCGGGATAGGGCTTCGCGAGCAGTACTTC.

The table lists this clonotype with many counts. The rearrangement joins TRBV15 to TRBJ2-7, with D unclear. Looked up from germline, CDR1 is LNHNV and CDR2 is YYDKDF (reference sequence). V lost 0 bases, J lost 1 base, and 7 bases lay in between. The CDR3 spans 14 residues. CDR3 in amino acids: CATSRDSGSYEQYF. CDR3 sequence (DNA): TGTGCCACCAGCAGAGATTCAGGATCCTACGAGCAGTACTTC.

This clonotype was detected only a few times. This chain uses TRBV5-1 with TRBJ2-5; perhaps D is TRBD1 or TRBD2 (6 bases each). Looked up from germline, CDR1 is SGHRS and CDR2 is YFSETQ. V lost 4 bases and J 5 bases, leaving 18 bases between the germline ends. This CDR3 has 15 residues. Here the CDR3 reads CASSGGVAGVETQYF. CDR3 coding DNA: TGCGCCAGCAGCGGAGGGGTAGCAGGGGTGGAGACCCAGTACTTC. The full variable domain, with the rest looked up from reference TRBV5-1 and TRBJ2-5, is KAGVTQTPRYLIKTRGQQVTLSCSPISGHRSVSWYQQTPGQGLQFLFEYFSETQRNKGNFPGRFSGRQFSNSRSEMNVSTLELGDSALYLCASSGGVAGVETQYFGPGTRLLVL.

The chain links TRBV11-2 to TRBJ1-1; D call uncertain. The CDR3 has 12 amino acids. CDR1 SGHAT and CDR2 FQNNGV come from the germline V gene. V lost 3 bases and J lost 8, with 10 bases in between. CDR3 residues: CASSLWPKEAFF. The CDR3 region has the DNA TGTGCCAGCAGCTTGTGGCCCAAAGAAGCTTTCTTT.

The chain is built from TRBV15 and TRBJ1-5, with D possibly matching TRBD1 (5 bases). The V and J ends lost 5 bases and 7 bases respectively, with 21 bases between them. Per the germline V gene, CDR1 is LNHNV and CDR2 is YYDKDF (reference sequence). The CDR3 runs 16 residues. This CDR3 is CATSPRDGTLTQPQHF. For the CDR3, the DNA is TGTGCCACCAGCCCTCGGGACGGCACCTTAACGCAGCCCCAGCATTTT.

This chain connects TRBV6-1 to TRBJ2-1; TRBD1 is a possible D gene (6 bases). This CDR3 comprises 15 residues. Trimming left V 6 bases short and J 0 bases short, with 12 bases between. Germline CDR1 MNHNS, CDR2 SASEGT. CDR3 nucleotide sequence: TGTGCCAGCAGGATCACAGGGAGCTCCTACAATGAGCAGTTCTTC. The encoded protein is CASRITGSSYNEQFF.

The chain combines TRBV20-1 with TRBJ2-5; no definite D call. This CDR3 contains 12 residues. CDR1 and CDR2 (germline): DFQATT, SNEGSKA (reference sequence). The V end lost 0 bases, the J end lost 11 bases, and 13 bases lay between the germline ends. The DNA for the CDR3 is TGCAGTGCTAGAGATCAGGAGCGAGAGCAGTACTTC. Encoded protein: CSARDQEREQYF.

This clonotype was detected a few times. This chain connects TRBV7-6 to TRBJ2-1; D is possibly TRBD2 (7 bases). CDR1 and CDR2 (germline): SGHVS, FNYEAQ. V lost 0 bases to trimming and J lost 10 bases, with 13 bases between them. This CDR3 has 14 residues. The CDR3 DNA follows: TGTGCCAGCAGCTTAGCGCCCGAGGGGGGGGAGCAGTTCTTC. Protein: CASSLAPEGGEQFF.

This chain links TRBV24-1 with TRBJ2-5; D uncertain. CDR3 size: 14 residues. Germline CDR1 and CDR2: KGHDR and SFDVKD. V dropped 5 bases and J dropped 1 base, with 10 bases sitting between them. DNA of the CDR3: TGTGCCACCAGTGCGGCGGAGACCCAAGAGACCCAGTACTTC. Protein: CATSAAETQETQYF.

This clonotype was seen many times. V and J are TRBV7-2 and TRBJ2-7; D is unresolved. The V end lost 5 bases, the J end lost 2 bases, and 4 bases lay between the germline ends. CDR3 size: 11 residues. Germline-derived CDR1 and CDR2 are SGHTA and FQGNSA. The CDR3 spells CASSKTYEQYF. The CDR3, as DNA: TGTGCCAGCAGCAAGACCTACGAGCAGTACTTC.

The genes are TRBV5-1 and TRBJ2-1; D uncertain. CDR3 length equals 17 residues. V was trimmed by 7 bases and J by 2 bases, leaving 22 bases between them. Germline CDR1 SGHRS, CDR2 YFSETQ. The CDR3 DNA follows: TGCGCCAGCTTCAACCCCGGCTCCAACCCAACCTACAATGAGCAGTTCTTC. It specifies CASFNPGSNPTYNEQFF.